This T cell receptor beta chain was retrieved from a study of blood T cell repertoires in COVID-19. TCRdb's table, derived via immunoSEQ multiplex PCR, lists solely in-frame clones and lacks some. The top ten clones hold 2.5% to 4% of a sample with roughly 340,000 clones, about 90% of them seen once. With 5 bases removed from V and 7 bases from J, the gap between germline ends came to 5 bases. This CDR3 is 11 amino acids long. The germline gives CDR1 SGHNT, CDR2 YENEEA. Material: peripheral blood. V usage is TRBV11-3 and J usage is TRBJ2-2, with D unresolved. The sequence derives from a woman aged 18-30 years who had recovered from COVID-19. The CDR3 protein is CASSPGGELFF. The CDR3 bases are TGTGCCAGCAGCCCGGGCGGGGAGCTGTTTTTT. The full variable domain, completed using reference TRBV11-3 and TRBJ2-2, is EAGVVQSPRYKIIEKKQPVAFWCNPISGHNTLYWYLQNLGQGPELLIRYENEEAVDDSQLPKDRFSAERLKGVDSTLKIQPAELGDSAVYLCASSPGGELFFGEGSRLTVL.